This TCR beta chain is from a study of early T cells in non-severe SARS-CoV-2 infection. In the study overall: Bulk RNA taken from unsorted whole blood was sequenced, leaving chains unpaired.

There are 13 residues in the CDR3. The trim removed 5 bases at V and 5 bases at J, leaving 5 bases unmatched. Germline V lookup: CDR1 DFQATT, CDR2 SNEGSKA (reference sequence). Individually, cDNA molecules had unique molecular identifiers attached to them. MiXCR, applied by TCRdb to the 5' RACE reads, yields one record per CDR3 protein. Of fewer than 65,000 distinct CDR3 sequences listed, more than 5.5% are singletons. The J gene is TRBJ2-1, the V gene TRBV20-1; TRBD2 matches at 8 bases. The receptor was derived from an adult who was a healthcare worker with PCR-confirmed SARS-CoV-2 infection or an uninfected control (not recorded which). This material consisted of whole blood, taken at baseline. The CDR3 reads CSASSGSDNEQFF. As DNA, the CDR3 is TGCAGTGCTTCGAGCGGGAGTGACAATGAGCAGTTCTTC.